This entry lists 29 T cell receptor beta chains sequenced from one sample in a study of T cell responses to AZD1222 COVID-19 vaccine. Libraries were prepared by immunoSEQ multiplex PCR; TCRdb keeps only in-frame clonotypes and omits some of them. Among roughly 100,000 clones, over 75% were seen once, and the ten largest hold roughly 20%. Sequences were derived from peripheral blood, sampled on day 0 of AZD1222 vaccination. All receptors derive from an adult in good health.

The chain combines TRBV21-1 with TRBJ1-5. TRBV21-1 is designated a pseudogene. CDR3 length: 17 amino acids. The CDR3 spells CASSPAQWEDSNQPQHF. The DNA for the CDR3 is TGTGCCAGCAGCCCGGCCCAGTGGGAAGATAGCAATCAGCCCCAGCATTTT.

The chain uses TRBV4-1 and TRBJ2-5, with a weak D call TRBD1 (5 bases). The CDR3 has 16 residues. With 6 bases removed from V and 5 bases from J, the gap between germline ends came to 22 bases. Germline CDR1 reads MGHRA; CDR2 reads YSYEKL. The CDR3 spells CASSPNRGTGLETQYF. The CDR3 DNA reads as TGCGCCAGCAGTCCCAATAGGGGCACAGGCTTGGAGACCCAGTACTTC.

V usage is TRBV24-1 and J usage is TRBJ2-1; weak D call: TRBD1 (5 bases). The CDR3 consists of 14 residues. The germline V and J ends were trimmed by 6 bases and 2 bases, with 10 bases remaining between them. CDR1 and CDR2 from the germline V gene are KGHDR and SFDVKD. The CDR3 protein is CATSNQGPYNEQFF. CDR3 bases: TGTGCCACCAGTAATCAGGGCCCCTACAATGAGCAGTTCTTC.

The gene calls are TRBV9 and TRBJ1-2; 10 bases align to TRBD1. V was clipped by 5 bases and J by 8 bases; unmatched bases: 24. The CDR3 extends over 19 amino acids. The germline V gene has CDR1 SGDLS and CDR2 YYNGEE. The CDR3 loop reads CASRPKGTGEAEGPEGYTF. Here the CDR3 DNA reads TGTGCCAGCAGACCAAAAGGGACAGGGGAGGCGGAAGGGCCAGAAGGCTACACCTTC. Full variable domain (missing parts from reference TRBV9 and TRBJ1-2): DSGVTQTPKHLITATGQRVTLRCSPRSGDLSVYWYQQSLDQGLQFLIQYYNGEERAKGNILERFSAQQFPDLHSELNLSSLELGDSALYFCASRPKGTGEAEGPEGYTFGSGTRLTVV.

CDR3 nucleotide sequence: TGTGCCAGCAGTTTCCCCAAACCCAATTCACCCCTCCACTTT. The encoded protein is CASSFPKPNSPLHF. The chain couples TRBV28 to TRBJ1-6; D is uncertain. CDR1 MDHEN and CDR2 SYDVKM come from the germline V gene. This CDR3 comprises 14 residues. V lost 3 bases and J 7 bases, leaving 10 bases between the germline ends. The full variable domain, rest sourced from reference TRBV28 and TRBJ1-6, is DVKVTQSSRYLVKRTGEKVFLECVQDMDHENMFWYRQDPGLGLRLIYFSYDVKMKEKGDIPEGYSVSREKKERFSLILESASTNQTSMYLCASSFPKPNSPLHFGNGTRLTVT.

The CDR3, as DNA: TGTGCCAGCAGCCACCCAAGGGACATGAGCACTGAAGCTTTCTTT. Encoded protein: CASSHPRDMSTEAFF. V gene TRBV3-1 (or the pseudogene TRBV3-2) combines with J gene TRBJ1-1, with TRBD1 as a possible D gene (6 bases). Germline values: CDR1 LGHDT, CDR2 YNNKEL (reference sequence). V lost 3 bases and J 4 bases, leaving 15 bases between the germline ends. The CDR3 has 15 residues.

V and J are TRBV21-1 and TRBJ1-3; TRBD1, the table's D call, lacks a check against the DNA. TRBV21-1 has pseudogene status. The CDR3 totals 15 residues. The CDR3 region is CASSKEKGAGNTIYF. Written as DNA, the CDR3 is TGTGCCAGCAGCAAAGAAAAGGGGGCTGGAAACACCATATATTTT.

The rearrangement links TRBV11-2 to TRBJ1-1; D is perhaps TRBD1 (5 bases). Trimming cost V 1 base and J 3 bases, with 12 bases left between them. Germline V CDR1 and CDR2: SGHAT, FQNNGV. The CDR3 contains 15 residues. The chain's CDR3 is CASSLVGGGYTEAFF. The CDR3 DNA reads as TGTGCCAGCAGCTTAGTGGGTGGGGGGTACACTGAAGCTTTCTTT. The full variable domain, completed using reference TRBV11-2 and TRBJ1-1, is EAGVAQSPRYKIIEKRQSVAFWCNPISGHATLYWYQQILGQGPKLLIQFQNNGVVDDSQLPKDRFSAERLKGVDSTLKIQPAKLEDSAVYLCASSLVGGGYTEAFFGQGTRLTVV.

The chain links TRBV11-2 to TRBJ2-7, with a weak D call TRBD1 (6 bases). Germline loops: CDR1 SGHAT, CDR2 FQNNGV. The CDR3 is 15 amino acids. V lost 0 bases and J 3 bases, leaving 12 bases between the germline ends. As DNA, the CDR3 is TGTGCCAGCAGCTTAGAACAGGGCGGATTCTACGAGCAGTACTTC. As protein: CASSLEQGGFYEQYF.

This clone was observed once. The CDR3 sequence: CASSSTSTNEKLFF. For the CDR3, the DNA is TGTGCCAGCAGCTCCACCTCAACTAATGAAAAACTGTTTTTT. This chain connects TRBV9 to TRBJ1-4; D is ambiguous. The V end was cut by 4 bases, the J end by 0 bases, with 7 bases between. CDR3 length: 14 amino acids. Germline V CDR1 and CDR2: SGDLS, YYNGEE.

The chain recombines TRBV12-3 or TRBV12-4 with TRBJ2-1; 8 positions agree with TRBD1. The junction had 5 bases not matched to a gene; V was cut back by 6 bases and J by 13 bases. CDR3 length: 11 residues. CDR3 coding DNA: TGTGCCAGCAGGACAGGGGCCGTCCAGTTCTTC. Its protein product is CASRTGAVQFF.

This clone was observed a few times. This rearrangement joins TRBV6-5 to TRBJ1-1; weak D call: TRBD1 (5 bases). V lost 0 bases to trimming and J lost 4 bases, with 6 bases between them. This CDR3 spans 13 amino acids. Germline V gene lookup returns CDR1 MNHEY and CDR2 SVGAGI. The CDR3 nucleotides are TGTGCCAGCAGTTACTCGGGGGTCACTGAAGCTTTCTTT. It translates to CASSYSGVTEAFF.

The gene calls are TRBV5-1 and TRBJ1-1, with unresolved D. Trimming removed 1 base at V and 0 bases at J, with 7 bases between. This CDR3 has 14 residues. In germline, CDR1 is SGHRS, CDR2 YFSETQ. The CDR3 sequence: CASSLNTMNTEAFF. The CDR3 DNA follows: TGCGCCAGCAGCTTGAATACGATGAACACTGAAGCTTTCTTT.

J is TRBJ2-1 and V is TRBV6-2 or TRBV6-3; D is unclear. The germline CDR1 and CDR2 sequences are MNHEY and SVGEGT. Trimming left V 2 bases short and J 0 bases short, with 14 bases between. The CDR3 has 17 residues. CDR3 residues: CASSYEWPSSSYNEQFF. CDR3 nucleotide sequence: TGTGCCAGCAGTTACGAGTGGCCGTCGAGCTCCTACAATGAGCAGTTCTTC.

The rearrangement joins TRBV28 to TRBJ1-2; D remains ambiguous. The germline V gene has CDR1 MDHEN and CDR2 SYDVKM. The CDR3 consists of 13 residues. Deletions cut 2 bases from V and 3 bases from J, with 7 bases between. CDR3 nucleotide sequence: TGTGCCAGCAGTTTACCCGATTACTATGGCTACACCTTC. Protein sequence: CASSLPDYYGYTF.

V usage is TRBV18 and J usage is TRBJ2-3, with a weak D call TRBD2 (5 bases). Germline lookup yields CDR1 KGHSH and CDR2 LQKENI. This CDR3 region has 14 residues. Deletions cut 0 bases from V and 3 bases from J, with 7 bases between. The CDR3 DNA is TGTGCCAGCTCACCACCGTGGGAGACAGATACGCAGTATTTT. This gives the protein CASSPPWETDTQYF.

The gene calls are TRBV6-5 and TRBJ1-1; possible D gene TRBD1, 5 bases. Per the germline V gene, CDR1 is MNHEY and CDR2 is SVGAGI. The CDR3 consists of 14 residues. V was pared by 4 bases and J by 3 bases, with 12 bases between. The CDR3 region has the DNA TGTGCCAGCAGTTCCAGGGCATCGTACACTGAAGCTTTCTTT. Protein sequence: CASSSRASYTEAFF.

The V and J genes are TRBV3-1 (or the pseudogene TRBV3-2) and TRBJ2-3; 15 nucleotides match TRBD2. In germline, CDR1 is LGHDT, CDR2 YNNKEL (reference sequence). The CDR3 contains 19 residues. V dropped 0 bases and J dropped 6; count of bases not matched to a gene: 10. DNA of the CDR3: TGTGCCAGCAGCCAAGATTTACGATTGGGACTAGCGGGGGGTGATACGCAGTATTTT. Translating gives CASSQDLRLGLAGGDTQYF.

The V call is TRBV10-1, the J call TRBJ2-1; 7 positions agree with TRBD2. The germline CDR1 and CDR2 sequences are WNHNN and SYGVQD (reference sequence). V trimming: 4 bases; J trimming: 9 bases; junction bases outside the gene matches: 9. This CDR3 comprises 14 residues. CDR3 DNA sequence: TGCGCCAGCAGTGGGGGTCGGGAGGTAGGTGAGCAGTTCTTC. It encodes CASSGGREVGEQFF.

This clone was seen only a few times. The chain employs TRBV5-1 and TRBJ1-3; 7 nucleotides line up with TRBD1. The CDR3 length is 15 residues. The germline gives CDR1 SGHRS, CDR2 YFSETQ. V gave up 4 bases and J gave up 2 bases; unmatched junction bases: 6. The CDR3 here is CASSRDRTAGNTIYF. In nucleotides, the CDR3 is TGCGCCAGCAGCCGGGACAGAACGGCTGGAAACACCATATATTTT. The complete variable domain, with remaining parts taken from reference TRBV5-1 and TRBJ1-3, reads KAGVTQTPRYLIKTRGQQVTLSCSPISGHRSVSWYQQTPGQGLQFLFEYFSETQRNKGNFPGRFSGRQFSNSRSEMNVSTLELGDSALYLCASSRDRTAGNTIYFGEGSWLTVV.

CDR3 region: CASRDRVDNQPQHF. The CDR3 coding sequence is TGTGCCAGCAGGGACAGGGTCGACAATCAGCCCCAGCATTTT. The V call is TRBV19, the J call TRBJ1-5; 9 bases align to TRBD1. The CDR3 sequence is 14 residues long. The V gene's germline CDR1 is LNHDA and CDR2 SQIVND (reference sequence). The trim removed 9 bases at V and 3 bases at J, leaving 6 bases unmatched.

The J gene is TRBJ1-2, the V gene TRBV19; 7 nucleotides line up with TRBD1. The CDR3 totals 13 residues. Germline CDR1 and CDR2: LNHDA and SQIVND (reference sequence). The V gene end was trimmed by 5 bases and the J gene end by 2 bases; junction bases not matched to a gene: 2. CDR3 in amino acids: CASSDRENYGYTF. In DNA, the CDR3 is TGTGCCAGTAGTGACAGGGAGAACTATGGCTACACCTTC. Drawing the rest from reference TRBV19 and TRBJ1-2, the complete variable domain is DGGITQSPKYLFRKEGQNVTLSCEQNLNHDAMYWYRQDPGQGLRLIYYSQIVNDFQKGDIAEGYSVSREKKESFPLTVTSAQKNPTAFYLCASSDRENYGYTFGSGTRLTVV.

The count of this clone is one. This rearrangement joins TRBV7-2 to TRBJ2-1, with 7 nucleotides matching TRBD1. The CDR3 runs to 15 residues. CDR1 is SGHTA, CDR2 FQGNSA, per germline. The J segment lost 7 bases and the V segment lost 1 base, leaving 7 bases of the junction unmatched. CDR3 nucleotides: TGTGCCAGCAGCTTAGGACAGGGAATGGGAAATGAGCAGTTCTTC. Translating it yields CASSLGQGMGNEQFF.

This chain connects TRBV9 to TRBJ1-2; D is possibly TRBD1 (5 bases). V was shortened by 0 bases and J by 8 bases, with 14 bases between the two germline ends. Germline lookup yields CDR1 SGDLS and CDR2 YYNGEE. This CDR3 has 14 amino acids. The CDR3 region has the DNA TGTGCCAGCAGCGTAGGATTTGTAGGGGAGGGCTACACCTTC. As protein: CASSVGFVGEGYTF.

V and J are TRBV5-1 and TRBJ2-2; 9 bases match TRBD2. Losses at the gene ends were 0 bases for V and 7 bases for J; bases not matched to a gene: 7. CDR3 size: 16 residues. CDR1 SGHRS and CDR2 YFSETQ come from the germline V gene. The CDR3 DNA reads as TGCGCCAGCAGCTTGGTTGCGGGGGGGCGCAACGGGGAGCTGTTTTTT. This codes for CASSLVAGGRNGELFF.

J is TRBJ2-7 and V is TRBV6-5; the match to TRBD2 covers 7 bases. Germline lookup yields CDR1 MNHEY and CDR2 SVGAGI. The CDR3 contains 16 residues. V was pared by 0 bases and J by 3 bases, with 8 bases of the junction left unmatched. This CDR3 reads CASSYSRLAEIYEQYF. In nucleotides, the CDR3 is TGTGCCAGCAGTTACTCGAGGCTAGCGGAAATCTACGAGCAGTACTTC.

This chain joins TRBV9 and TRBJ1-1; tentative D call: TRBD1 (6 bases). V was shortened by 0 bases and J by 11 bases, with 11 bases between the two germline ends. CDR3 length: 12 amino acids. The V gene's germline CDR1 is SGDLS and CDR2 YYNGEE. The CDR3 is CASSVEAGEAFF. For the CDR3, the DNA is TGTGCCAGCAGCGTAGAAGCAGGGGAGGCTTTCTTT.

This clone has a single count. The chain carries TRBV7-2 and TRBJ2-3, with 9 bases aligning to TRBD2. Germline loops: CDR1 SGHTA, CDR2 FQGNSA. The CDR3 extends over 16 amino acids. J lost 7 bases, V lost 5 bases, and 13 bases had no gene match. The CDR3 DNA sequence: TGTGCCAGCAGCCCGGGGGGAGCGGGGGGCAGGTATACGCAGTATTTT. Its translation: CASSPGGAGGRYTQYF.

This clone appeared once. The genes are TRBV5-1 and TRBJ2-2, with D perhaps TRBD2 (5 bases). Germline V gene sequence: CDR1 SGHRS, CDR2 YFSETQ. The CDR3 extends over 16 amino acids. Between the trimmed V and J ends, which lost 5 bases and 4 bases, there was a span of 18 bases. Here the CDR3 DNA reads TGCGCCAGCAGTTTAAGAGCGGCGACGGGCACCGGGGAGCTGTTTTTT. Residues: CASSLRAATGTGELFF.